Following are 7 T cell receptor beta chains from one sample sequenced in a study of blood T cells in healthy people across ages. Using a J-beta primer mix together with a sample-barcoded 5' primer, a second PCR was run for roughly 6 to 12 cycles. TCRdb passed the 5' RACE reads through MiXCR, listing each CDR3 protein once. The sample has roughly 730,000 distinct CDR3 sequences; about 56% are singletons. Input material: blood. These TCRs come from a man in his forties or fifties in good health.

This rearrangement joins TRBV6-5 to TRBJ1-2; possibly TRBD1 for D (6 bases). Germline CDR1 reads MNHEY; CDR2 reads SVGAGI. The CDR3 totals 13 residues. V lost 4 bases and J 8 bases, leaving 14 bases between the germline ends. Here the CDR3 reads CASSSQGTEGYTF. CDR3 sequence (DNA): TGTGCCAGCAGTTCACAGGGCACCGAGGGCTACACCTTC.

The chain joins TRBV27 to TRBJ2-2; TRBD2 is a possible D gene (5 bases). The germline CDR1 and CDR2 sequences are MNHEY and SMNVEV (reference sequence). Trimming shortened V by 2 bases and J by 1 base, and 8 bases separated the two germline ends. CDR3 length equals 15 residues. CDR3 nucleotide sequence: TGTGCCAGCAGTTTAGCTAGCCGGAACACCGGGGAGCTGTTTTTT. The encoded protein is CASSLASRNTGELFF.

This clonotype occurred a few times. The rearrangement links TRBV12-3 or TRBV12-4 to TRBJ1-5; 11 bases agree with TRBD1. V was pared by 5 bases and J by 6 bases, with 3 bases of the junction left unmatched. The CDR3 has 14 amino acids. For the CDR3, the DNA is TGTGCCAGCAGTCGGACAGGGGGCCGTCAGCCCCAGCATTTT. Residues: CASSRTGGRQPQHF.

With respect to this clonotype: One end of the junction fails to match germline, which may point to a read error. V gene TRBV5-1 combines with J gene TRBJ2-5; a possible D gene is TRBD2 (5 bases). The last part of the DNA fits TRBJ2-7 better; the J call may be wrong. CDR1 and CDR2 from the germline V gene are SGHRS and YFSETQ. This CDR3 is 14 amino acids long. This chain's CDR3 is CANSLDGSGDEQYF. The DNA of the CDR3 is TGCGCCAACAGCTTGGATGGCTCCGGGGACGAGCAGTACTTC.

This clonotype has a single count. In nucleotides, the CDR3 is TGTGCCAGCACCCCGGGCTTATCCTACGAGCAGTACTTC. It specifies CASTPGLSYEQYF. The gene calls are TRBV6-1 and TRBJ2-7; no reliable D call. V was cut by 7 bases and J by 1 base, with 11 bases left in between. This CDR3 region has 13 residues. Germline-derived CDR1 and CDR2 are MNHNS and SASEGT.

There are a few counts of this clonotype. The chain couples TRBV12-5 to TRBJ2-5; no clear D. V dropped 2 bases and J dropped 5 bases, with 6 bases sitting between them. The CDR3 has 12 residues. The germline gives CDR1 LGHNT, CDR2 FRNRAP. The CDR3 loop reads CASGLSEETQYF. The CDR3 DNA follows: TGTGCTAGTGGTTTGTCCGAGGAGACCCAGTACTTC.

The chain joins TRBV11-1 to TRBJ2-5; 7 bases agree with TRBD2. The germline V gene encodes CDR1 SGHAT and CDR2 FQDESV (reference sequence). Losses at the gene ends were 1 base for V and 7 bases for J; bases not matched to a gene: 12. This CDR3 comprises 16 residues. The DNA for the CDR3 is TGTGCCAGCAGCTTAGGTGCGCTAGCGGCTGTTCGGACCCAGTACTTC. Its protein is CASSLGALAAVRTQYF.